The text below deals with one T cell receptor (beta chain). This specimen comes from a study of blood T cell repertoires in COVID-19. Study information: Sites across the United States, Italy and Spain contributed samples from acute and convalescent COVID-19.

The authors' processing: Estimates of nucleated cell counts were drawn from the amplification of reference gene primers. Sequencing used immunoSEQ multiplex PCR; TCRdb keeps in-frame clones, though not all of them. The V and J calls and clone size are taken from that table; D and trimming were inferred from the DNA. This table has over 150,000 clones, approximately 80% appearing once. Followed longitudinally, the Seattle patients had been enrolled during active infection. Germline V CDR1 and CDR2: LGHDT, YNNKEL (reference sequence). The CDR3 is 14 amino acids. Deletions cut 3 bases from V and 0 bases from J, with 9 bases between.

Source material: peripheral blood. The V and J genes are TRBV3-1 (or the pseudogene TRBV3-2) and TRBJ2-7; maybe TRBD1 (6 bases). This sequence originates from a woman aged 80 or older with COVID-19, enrolled during active disease. CDR3 region: CASSQGAVSYEQYF. The CDR3 DNA follows: TGTGCCAGCAGCCAGGGGGCAGTCTCCTACGAGCAGTACTTC.